Shown below are 5 T cell receptor beta chains from a single sample sequenced in a study of blood T cells in healthy people across ages. Sample-barcoded 5' priming and a J-beta primer mix drove a second PCR of roughly 7 to 11 cycles. TCRdb ran MiXCR on the 5' RACE reads and lists one entry per CDR3 protein. This sample has fewer than 950,000 distinct CDR3 sequences, with less than 70% found just once. Source material: blood. The receptors come from an older man in good health.

This chain links TRBV6-5 with TRBJ1-6; 9 nucleotides match TRBD1. Germline V lookup: CDR1 MNHEY, CDR2 SVGAGI. V dropped 2 bases and J dropped 7; count of bases not matched to a gene: 0. CDR3 length equals 14 residues. The DNA for the CDR3 is TGTGCCAGCAGTTACGGACAGGGGAATTCACCCCTCCACTTT. This translates into CASSYGQGNSPLHF.

J is TRBJ2-7 and V is TRBV28; D remains unclear. This CDR3 region has 13 residues. V was clipped by 7 bases and J by 4 bases, with 14 bases between them. From germline, CDR1 is MDHEN and CDR2 SYDVKM. CDR3 bases: TGTGCCAGCACTGCTCCCGCGAGGTACGAGCAGTACTTC. Protein sequence: CASTAPARYEQYF.

Regarding this clonotype: One end of the junction is discordant with germline, which a read error may explain. The chain couples TRBV15 to TRBJ2-1, with no clear D. There are 12 residues in the CDR3. Germline CDR1 is LNHNV and CDR2 is YYDKDF (reference sequence). This CDR3 reads CAASRDDREQFF. The CDR3 DNA reads TGTGCCGCCAGCAGAGATGACCGGGAGCAGTTCTTC.

This sequence joins TRBV20-1 and TRBJ1-1; 7 bases align to TRBD1. The CDR3 covers 13 residues. Germline lookup yields CDR1 DFQATT and CDR2 SNEGSKA (reference sequence). V lost 6 bases, J lost 0 bases, and 4 bases stayed unmatched. CDR3 sequence (DNA): TGCAGTGCCTTACAGGGGATGAACACTGAAGCTTTCTTT. Translated, it gives CSALQGMNTEAFF.

This CDR3 reads CATAGGCSEQFF. CDR3 coding DNA: TGTGCCACGGCGGGGGGCTGCAGTGAGCAGTTCTTC. The gene calls are TRBV24-1 and TRBJ2-1, with TRBD2 matching 8 bases. The V gene's germline CDR1 is KGHDR and CDR2 SFDVKD. This CDR3 contains 12 residues. Trimming at V came to 10 bases and at J to 9 bases, leaving 7 bases not matched to a gene.